These 15 T cell receptor beta chains were all obtained from the same sample, sequenced in a study of cytomegalovirus exposure and HLA in healthy donors (dated by TCRdb to 2015 to 2018). Library preparation employed the immunoSEQ multiplex PCR assay. A mixture of 60 forward primers for TCR Vbeta segments and 13 reverse primers for TCR Jbeta segments was used in the multiplex PCR. TCRdb retrieved this table from immuneACCESS and kept in-frame rearrangements only. Not all clones are present; in checked studies, unresolved V genes account for under half, and no reason is known for the remainder. In this sample the table shows over 150,000 clones, 82% of which occur a single time. The ten largest clones capture more than 0.9% of the sample. Material: PBMCs. The receptors derive from a girl aged 2 to 9 in good health and CMV-seropositive.

This chain links TRBV10-3 with TRBJ2-7, with 7 bases identical to TRBD1. V was pared by 2 bases and J by 4 bases, with 2 bases of the junction left unmatched. The CDR3 extends over 13 amino acids. The germline V gene encodes CDR1 ENHRY and CDR2 SYGVKD. The CDR3 protein is CAISEEGQYEQYF. The DNA for the CDR3 is TGTGCCATCAGTGAGGAGGGACAGTACGAGCAGTACTTC.

This chain connects TRBV2 to TRBJ1-4; maybe TRBD1 (6 bases). Germline V gives CDR1 SNHLY, CDR2 FYNNEI. V was clipped by 4 bases and J by 2 bases, with 8 bases between them. This CDR3 has 14 residues. CDR3 nucleotides: TGTGCCAGCAGTGGGACAGCGACTAATGAAAAACTGTTTTTT. Translated: CASSGTATNEKLFF.

CDR3 in DNA: TGTGCCAGCAGCTTAATGCGGTTGATCTACGAGCAGTACTTC. Translating gives CASSLMRLIYEQYF. The chain is built from TRBV11-2 and TRBJ2-7; D gene ambiguous. CDR3 size: 14 residues. V was cut by 2 bases and J by 3 bases, with 11 bases left in between. The germline gives CDR1 SGHAT, CDR2 FQNNGV.

This clone has only a few counts. This sequence joins TRBV29-1 and TRBJ2-3; TRBD2 might be the D (6 bases). This CDR3 region has 14 residues. Germline V gives CDR1 SQVTM, CDR2 ANQGSEA. V was clipped by 3 bases and J by 3 bases, with 13 bases between them. The CDR3 sequence: CSVDRLATTDTQYF. CDR3 nucleotide sequence: TGCAGCGTTGATCGTCTAGCGACGACAGATACGCAGTATTTT.

This chain uses TRBV5-1 with TRBJ2-3; D not certain. Germline V lookup: CDR1 SGHRS, CDR2 YFSETQ. CDR3 length equals 14 residues. V lost 3 bases and J 0 bases, leaving 8 bases between the germline ends. The CDR3 nucleotides read TGCGCCAGCAGCTCAGTCGCTAGCACAGATACGCAGTATTTT. Translated: CASSSVASTDTQYF.

The genes are TRBV30 and TRBJ1-5; a possible D gene is TRBD1 (5 bases). V lost 4 bases to trimming and J lost 2 bases, with 12 bases between them. CDR3 length: 14 residues. Germline CDR1 reads GTSNPN; CDR2 reads SVGIG (reference sequence). The CDR3 sequence is CAWKRGGGNQPQHF. CDR3 DNA sequence: TGTGCCTGGAAGCGGGGCGGCGGCAATCAGCCCCAGCATTTT.

The rearrangement joins TRBV27 to TRBJ1-6, with D tentatively TRBD1 (5 bases). The germline CDR1 and CDR2 sequences are MNHEY and SMNVEV (reference sequence). With 2 bases removed from V and 7 bases from J, the gap between germline ends came to 12 bases. This CDR3 is built from 15 residues. This CDR3 is CASSLLGALNSPLHF. DNA for the CDR3: TGTGCCAGCAGTTTACTAGGGGCCTTAAATTCACCCCTCCACTTT.

The chain is built from TRBV6-5 and TRBJ2-1; TRBD2 matches 9 bases. CDR1 MNHEY and CDR2 SVGAGI come from the germline V gene. V was clipped by 6 bases and J by 3 bases; unmatched bases: 3. The CDR3 runs 14 residues. This CDR3 reads CASSRLADYNEQFF. For the CDR3, the DNA is TGTGCCAGCAGCCGACTAGCGGACTACAATGAGCAGTTCTTC.

This chain connects TRBV5-6 to TRBJ2-5, with TRBD1 matching 10 bases. J was trimmed by 6 bases and V by 3 bases; bases with no gene match: 8. CDR1 and CDR2 (germline): SGHDT, YYEEEE. This CDR3 contains 15 residues. The chain's CDR3 is CASSSYPGQGQTQYF. The CDR3 nucleotides are TGTGCCAGCAGCTCCTACCCGGGACAGGGGCAGACCCAGTACTTC. Looking up the rest from reference TRBV5-6 and TRBJ2-5 gives the full variable domain: DAGVTQSPTHLIKTRGQQVTLRCSPKSGHDTVSWYQQALGQGPQFIFQYYEEEERQRGNFPDRFSGHQFPNYSSELNVNALLLGDSALYLCASSSYPGQGQTQYFGPGTRLLVL.

Only one count was recorded for this clone. V and J are TRBV5-6 and TRBJ2-4, with D unresolved. Germline V gene lookup returns CDR1 SGHDT and CDR2 YYEEEE. V was cut by 2 bases and J by 1 base, with 7 bases left in between. The CDR3 length is 14 residues. The CDR3 here is CASSFGGAKNIQYF. The CDR3 DNA sequence: TGTGCCAGCAGCTTTGGCGGCGCCAAAAACATTCAGTACTTC.

The rearrangement uses TRBV14 and TRBJ2-3; 7 nucleotides align to TRBD2. The CDR3 consists of 16 residues. CDR1 is SGHDN and CDR2 is FVKESK in the germline V gene. Trimming took 0 bases from V and 0 from J; bases not matched to a gene: 3. The CDR3 protein is CASSQEVAGSTDTQYF. Written as DNA, the CDR3 is TGTGCCAGCAGCCAAGAGGTAGCGGGTAGCACAGATACGCAGTATTTT.

The chain recombines TRBV7-6 with TRBJ1-3; unclear D gene. The CDR3 loop spans 17 amino acids. Germline V gene sequence: CDR1 SGHVS, CDR2 FNYEAQ. Trimming took off 1 base at V and 0 bases at J, with 13 bases between the two ends. The CDR3 is CASSLEARFSSGNTIYF. The CDR3 region has the DNA TGTGCCAGCAGCTTAGAGGCCAGGTTCTCCTCTGGAAACACCATATATTTT.

This sequence joins TRBV2 and TRBJ2-1; 13 positions agree with TRBD2. The CDR3 covers 14 residues. Losses at the gene ends were 10 bases for V and 8 bases for J; bases not matched to a gene: 8. From germline, CDR1 is SNHLY and CDR2 FYNNEI. As DNA, the CDR3 is TGTGCCAAGACACTAGCGGGAGGGTCCGATGAGCAGTTCTTC. This encodes CAKTLAGGSDEQFF.

The gene calls are TRBV28 and TRBJ2-2, with TRBD1 identical over 9 bases. Germline CDR1 reads MDHEN; CDR2 reads SYDVKM. The CDR3 spans 15 residues. V lost 6 bases, J lost 5 bases, and 7 bases stayed unmatched. The CDR3 DNA reads as TGTGCCAGCAGCGAACCGGGACAGGGAACCGGGGAGCTGTTTTTT. Amino acids: CASSEPGQGTGELFF. The full variable domain, in which reference TRBV28 and TRBJ2-2 provide the parts outside the CDR3, is DVKVTQSSRYLVKRTGEKVFLECVQDMDHENMFWYRQDPGLGLRLIYFSYDVKMKEKGDIPEGYSVSREKKERFSLILESASTNQTSMYLCASSEPGQGTGELFFGEGSRLTVL.

The chain recombines TRBV30 with TRBJ2-7; a possible D gene is TRBD2 (6 bases). The CDR3 covers 12 residues. Germline V lookup: CDR1 GTSNPN, CDR2 SVGIG (reference sequence). V was pared by 3 bases and J by 7 bases, with 13 bases between. CDR3 loop: CAWSGGPGEQYF. The DNA of the CDR3 is TGTGCCTGGAGCGGAGGGCCGGGGGAGCAGTACTTC.